This T cell receptor beta chain was captured by sequencing in a study of technical replicates of blood from four donors. The protocol was immunoSEQ multiplex PCR, while the TCRdb copy is restricted to in-frame clones and leaves out a portion. The sample has around 73,000 clones, approximately 90% seen once. The CDR3 runs to 15 residues. The germline V gene has CDR1 SGHTA and CDR2 FQGNSA. With 5 bases clipped from V and 3 bases from J, the junction kept 4 bases outside the gene matches. The V and J genes are TRBV7-2 and TRBJ2-1; 10 bases are a match to TRBD1. The clonotype was recovered from a human donor in good health. Some clones in this sample may be carry-over from other donors' samples. The material sequenced was PBMCs. CDR3 loop: CASSGDRGRYNEQFF. The CDR3 region has the DNA TGTGCCAGCAGCGGGGACAGGGGACGCTACAATGAGCAGTTCTTC.